This T cell receptor (beta chain) was identified during a study of T cells after yellow fever vaccination. Study-level findings and limits: Clones from primary vaccination mostly reappeared after the booster (roughly 95% CD4, over 85% CD8). Weaker, the secondary response had a peak occurring faster, on day 5 versus 15. The bulk population could contribute abundant contaminating clonotypes to FACS-sorted repertoires.

On this clonotype itself: Its antigen is not known.

The CDR3 is 13 residues long. V was pared by 5 bases and J by 4 bases, with 8 bases between. The germline gives CDR1 SGHAT, CDR2 FQDESV (reference sequence). Template-switching 5'RACE yielded the TCR cDNA; a universal primer site and UMIs were added in the process. TCRdb re-analysed the 5' RACE reads in MiXCR, keeping a single row per CDR3 protein. The top ten clones hold roughly a sixth of a sample with approximately 300,000 distinct CDR3 sequences, around 7.3% of them seen once. The source material was PBMCs, sampled around 45 days after the first yellow fever vaccination. The clonotype was recovered from a man aged 18 to 29 who received the YFV17D yellow fever vaccine. This chain links TRBV11-1 with TRBJ2-2, with no clear D. The CDR3 region is CASSHDPTGELFF. The CDR3 coding sequence is TGTGCCAGCAGCCACGACCCCACCGGGGAGCTGTTTTTT.